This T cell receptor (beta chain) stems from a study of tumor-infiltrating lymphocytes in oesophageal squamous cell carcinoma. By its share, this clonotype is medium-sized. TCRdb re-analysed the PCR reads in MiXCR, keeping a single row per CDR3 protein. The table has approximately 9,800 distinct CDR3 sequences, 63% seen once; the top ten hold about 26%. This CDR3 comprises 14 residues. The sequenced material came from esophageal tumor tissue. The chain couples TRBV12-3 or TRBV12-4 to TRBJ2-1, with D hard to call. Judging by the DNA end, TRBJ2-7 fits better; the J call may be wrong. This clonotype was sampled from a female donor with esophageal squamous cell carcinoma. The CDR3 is CASSYVSSYNEQYF. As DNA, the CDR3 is TGTGCCAGCAGTTACGTCAGCTCCTACAATGAGCAGTACTTC.